One sample yielded the 2 T cell receptor beta chains listed below, sequenced in a study of CD8 T cells in Susac syndrome. The authors reverse transcribed about 0.45 to 1 ug RNA with random hexamers. TCRdb redid the calling of the immunoSEQ multiplex PCR reads with MiXCR, one entry per CDR3 protein. The sample has around 190,000 distinct CDR3 sequences, about 94% seen once. The sample was CD4+ T cells from PBMCs. The receptors here all came from a human donor in good health.

The rearrangement joins TRBV9 to TRBJ1-1; D unresolved. Trimming took off 0 bases at V and 3 bases at J, with 6 bases between the two ends. CDR1 and CDR2 from the germline V gene are SGDLS and YYNGEE. The CDR3 has 13 residues. The CDR3 region is CASSVGPYTEAFF. For the CDR3, the DNA is TGTGCCAGCAGCGTAGGGCCGTACACTGAAGCTTTCTTT.

The genes are TRBV3-1 and TRBJ2-3; the match to TRBD1 covers 9 bases. Germline CDR1 and CDR2: LGHDT and YNNKEL (reference sequence). The CDR3 runs 14 residues. With V trimmed by 5 bases and J by 3 bases, 3 bases remained unmatched. The CDR3 coding sequence is TGTGCCAGCAGCTTTGGACAGGGGACAGATACGCAGTATTTT. Translating it yields CASSFGQGTDTQYF.